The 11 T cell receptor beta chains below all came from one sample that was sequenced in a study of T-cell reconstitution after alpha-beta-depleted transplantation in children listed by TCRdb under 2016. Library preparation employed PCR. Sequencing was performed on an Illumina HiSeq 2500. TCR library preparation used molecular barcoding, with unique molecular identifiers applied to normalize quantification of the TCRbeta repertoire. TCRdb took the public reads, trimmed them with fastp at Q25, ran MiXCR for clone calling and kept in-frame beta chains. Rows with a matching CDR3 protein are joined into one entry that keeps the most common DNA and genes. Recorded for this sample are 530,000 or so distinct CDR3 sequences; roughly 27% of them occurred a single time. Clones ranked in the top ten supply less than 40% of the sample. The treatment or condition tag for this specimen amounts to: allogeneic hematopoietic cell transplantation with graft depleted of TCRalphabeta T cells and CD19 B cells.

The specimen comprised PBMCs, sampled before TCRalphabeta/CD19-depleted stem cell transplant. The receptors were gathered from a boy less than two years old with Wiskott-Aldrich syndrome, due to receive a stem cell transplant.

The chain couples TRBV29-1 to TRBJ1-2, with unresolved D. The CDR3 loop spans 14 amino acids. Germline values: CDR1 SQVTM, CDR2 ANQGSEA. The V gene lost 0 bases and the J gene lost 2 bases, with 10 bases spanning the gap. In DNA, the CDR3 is TGCAGCGTTGAAGATCTGGGCAGGAACTATGGCTACACCTTC. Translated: CSVEDLGRNYGYTF.

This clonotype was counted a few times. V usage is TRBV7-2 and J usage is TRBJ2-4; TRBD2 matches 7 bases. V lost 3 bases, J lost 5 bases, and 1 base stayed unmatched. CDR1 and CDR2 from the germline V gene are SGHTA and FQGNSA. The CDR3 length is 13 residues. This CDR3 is CASSFGGENIQYF. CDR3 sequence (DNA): TGTGCCAGCAGCTTTGGGGGGGAAAACATTCAGTACTTC.

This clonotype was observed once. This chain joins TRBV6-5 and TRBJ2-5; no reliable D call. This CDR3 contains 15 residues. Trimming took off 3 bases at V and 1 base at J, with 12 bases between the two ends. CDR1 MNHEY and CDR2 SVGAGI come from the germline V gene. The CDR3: CASSYHTYGQETQYF. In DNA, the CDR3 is TGTGCCAGCAGTTATCACACATATGGCCAAGAGACCCAGTACTTC.

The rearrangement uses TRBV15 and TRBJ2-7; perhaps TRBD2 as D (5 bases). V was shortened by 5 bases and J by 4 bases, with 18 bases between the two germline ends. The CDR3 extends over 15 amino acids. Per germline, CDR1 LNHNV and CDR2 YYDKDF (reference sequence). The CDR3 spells CATSAPKEVSYEQYF. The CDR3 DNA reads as TGTGCCACCAGCGCCCCGAAGGAGGTCTCTTACGAGCAGTACTTC. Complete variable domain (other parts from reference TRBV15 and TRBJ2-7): DAMVIQNPRYQVTQFGKPVTLSCSQTLNHNVMYWYQQKSSQAPKLLFHYYDKDFNNEADTPDNFQSRRPNTSFCFLDIRSPGLGDTAMYLCATSAPKEVSYEQYFGPGTRLTVT.

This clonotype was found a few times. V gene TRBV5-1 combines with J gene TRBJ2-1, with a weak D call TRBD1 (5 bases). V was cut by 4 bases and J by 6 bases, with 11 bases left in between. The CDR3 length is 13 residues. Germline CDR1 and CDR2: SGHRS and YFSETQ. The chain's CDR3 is CASSLGQTNEQFF. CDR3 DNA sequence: TGCGCCAGCAGCCTTGGACAAACCAATGAGCAGTTCTTC.

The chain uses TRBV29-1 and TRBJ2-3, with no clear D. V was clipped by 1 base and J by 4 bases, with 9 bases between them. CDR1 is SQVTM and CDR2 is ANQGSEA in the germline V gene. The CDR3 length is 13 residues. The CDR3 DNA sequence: TGCAGCGTTGAAGGAGCACGGGCAGATACGCAGTATTTT. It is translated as CSVEGARADTQYF.

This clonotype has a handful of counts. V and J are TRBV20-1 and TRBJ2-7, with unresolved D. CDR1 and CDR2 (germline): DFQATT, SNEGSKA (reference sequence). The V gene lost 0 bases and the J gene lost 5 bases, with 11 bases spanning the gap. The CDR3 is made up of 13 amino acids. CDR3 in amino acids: CSAREPGVDEQYF. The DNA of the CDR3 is TGCAGTGCTAGAGAGCCTGGGGTCGACGAGCAGTACTTC.

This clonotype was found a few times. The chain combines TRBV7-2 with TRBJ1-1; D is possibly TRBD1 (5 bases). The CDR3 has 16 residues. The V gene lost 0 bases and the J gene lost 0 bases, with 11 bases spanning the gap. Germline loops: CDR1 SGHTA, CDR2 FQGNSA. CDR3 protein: CASSLAHAGLNTEAFF. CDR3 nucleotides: TGTGCCAGCAGCTTAGCGCACGCAGGGTTGAACACTGAAGCTTTCTTT.

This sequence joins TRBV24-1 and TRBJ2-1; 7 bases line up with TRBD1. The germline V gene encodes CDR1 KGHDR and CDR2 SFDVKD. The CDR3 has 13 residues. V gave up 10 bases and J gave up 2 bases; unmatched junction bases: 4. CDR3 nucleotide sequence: TGTGCCACTCAGGACAGGCCCTACAATGAGCAGTTCTTC. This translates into CATQDRPYNEQFF.

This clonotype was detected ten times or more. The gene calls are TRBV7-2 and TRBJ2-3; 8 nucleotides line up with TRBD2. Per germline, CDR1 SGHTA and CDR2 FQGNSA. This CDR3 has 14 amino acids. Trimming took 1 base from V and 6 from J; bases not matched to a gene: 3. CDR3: CASSLGGGLDTQYF. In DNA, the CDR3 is TGTGCCAGCAGCTTAGGCGGGGGGCTGGATACGCAGTATTTT.

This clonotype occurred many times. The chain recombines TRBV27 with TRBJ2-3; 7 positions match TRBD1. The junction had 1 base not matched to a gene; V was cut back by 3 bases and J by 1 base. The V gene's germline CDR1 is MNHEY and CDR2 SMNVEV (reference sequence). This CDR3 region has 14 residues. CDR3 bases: TGTGCCAGCAGTTTCGACAGGGGCACAGATACGCAGTATTTT. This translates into CASSFDRGTDTQYF.